This passage covers 2 T cell receptor beta chains from one sample sequenced in a study of radiotherapy plus CTLA-4 blockade in lung cancer. Some clones are missing from TCRdb's copy, which holds only in-frame ones; the method was immunoSEQ multiplex PCR. The repertoire consists of 85,000 to 95,000 clones, with about four fifths occurring once and the leading ten covering 25%. The sample consisted of peripheral blood, taken from a patient treated with radiotherapy plus ipilimumab. The receptors originated from a human donor with non-small cell lung cancer that progressed on radiotherapy plus ipilimumab.

This sequence joins TRBV7-9 and TRBJ1-1; D might be TRBD1 (5 bases). CDR1 and CDR2 (germline): SEHNR, FQNEAQ (reference sequence). The CDR3 runs to 15 residues. With 5 bases removed from V and 2 bases from J, the gap between germline ends came to 15 bases. The CDR3 coding sequence is TGTGCCAGCAGCGCAAGGTCACGGGGCAACACTGAAGCTTTCTTT. Its protein product is CASSARSRGNTEAFF.

The genes are TRBV28 and TRBJ1-2; 7 bases map to TRBD1. V lost 3 bases and J lost 7; bases outside the gene matches: 2. The CDR3 has 12 amino acids. The germline V gene has CDR1 MDHEN and CDR2 SYDVKM. CDR3 in DNA: TGTGCCAGCAGTTTGGGACAGCTTGGCTACACCTTC. Translating gives CASSLGQLGYTF.